This T cell receptor beta chain was documented in a study of cytomegalovirus exposure and HLA in healthy donors. The sample holds a few counts of this clone. The repertoire was sequenced with immunoSEQ multiplex PCR; TCRdb's copy has only in-frame clones and lacks some. The sample consists of a few hundred thousand clones, roughly 85% of them appearing once. CDR1 and CDR2 from the germline V gene are LNHDA and SQIVND (reference sequence). The CDR3 spans 16 residues. V lost 3 bases and J 4 bases, leaving 15 bases between the germline ends. The specimen sequenced was PBMCs. This receptor was obtained from a woman aged 18-35 years in good health and CMV-seronegative. The V gene is TRBV19, the J gene TRBJ1-4, with D hard to call. CDR3 protein: CASSIQQVRLNEKLFF. The CDR3 DNA reads TGTGCCAGTAGTATTCAGCAGGTCAGGCTTAATGAAAAACTGTTTTTT.